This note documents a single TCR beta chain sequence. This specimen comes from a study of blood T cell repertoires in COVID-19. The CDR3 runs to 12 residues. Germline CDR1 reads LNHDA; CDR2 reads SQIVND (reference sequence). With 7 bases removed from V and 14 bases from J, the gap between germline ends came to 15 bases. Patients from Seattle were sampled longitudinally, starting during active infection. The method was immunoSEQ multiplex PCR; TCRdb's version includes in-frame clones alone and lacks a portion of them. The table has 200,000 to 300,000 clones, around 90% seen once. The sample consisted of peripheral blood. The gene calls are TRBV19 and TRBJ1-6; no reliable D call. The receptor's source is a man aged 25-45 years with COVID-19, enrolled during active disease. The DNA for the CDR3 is TGTGCCAGTAACAGTCGGGGTCTCACCCTCCACTTT. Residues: CASNSRGLTLHF.